The TCR beta chain described here comes from a study of blood T cell repertoires in COVID-19. Study-wide context: Sites in the United States, Italy and Spain provided acute and convalescent COVID-19 samples. In each case, the material was cDNA or gDNA derived from T cells, B-cell-depleted T cells, or PBMCs.

Clones were sequenced by immunoSEQ multiplex PCR, and TCRdb holds only the in-frame ones, with some missing. The sample holds 140,000 or so clones, about three quarters seen once. Looked up from germline, CDR1 is SQVTM and CDR2 is ANQGSEA. The CDR3 totals 13 residues. The chain recombines TRBV29-1 with TRBJ1-1; the D gene is possibly TRBD1 (6 bases). Sequenced sample: peripheral blood. This clonotype was obtained from a man aged 50 to 60 with acute or convalescent COVID-19. For the CDR3, the DNA is TGCAGTGTCGAACAGGGTTCCGGCACTGAAGCTTTCTTT. This encodes CSVEQGSGTEAFF.